The clone carrying this TCR beta chain came up many times. The antigen is undetermined. Trimming took off 5 bases at V and 2 bases at J, with 7 bases between the two ends. Germline assignment: CDR1 SQVTM and CDR2 ANQGSEA. The CDR3 consists of 12 residues. These data belong to a study of blood T cells in healthy people across ages. Points from the study as a whole: Long-lived and aged donors differed, with more naive CD4+ cells and higher diversity in the long-lived.

The second PCR ran about 6 to 11 cycles with a sample-barcoded 5' primer and J-beta primers. TCRdb analysed the 5' RACE reads with MiXCR anew, one entry per CDR3 protein. The sample yields some 880,000 distinct CDR3 sequences, about 37% seen once. The TCR sequence derives from a man between 18 and 29 years old in good health. The chain is built from TRBV29-1 and TRBJ1-5; D gene unclear. The sequenced sample was blood. The CDR3 nucleotides read TGCAGCGTTTCCATCGGCAATCAGCCCCAGCATTTT. It codes for CSVSIGNQPQHF. The variable domain in full, completed from reference TRBV29-1 and TRBJ1-5, reads SAVISQKPSRDICQRGTSLTIQCQVDSQVTMMFWYRQQPGQSLTLIATANQGSEATYESGFVIDKFPISRPNLTFSTLTVSNMSPEDSSIYLCSVSIGNQPQHFGDGTRLSIL.